This TCR beta chain was profiled in a study of cytomegalovirus exposure and HLA in healthy donors. Across the whole study: From donors who were HLA-typed, an early data release held about 85 million unique TCRs.

PCR was performed using 60 Vbeta and 13 Jbeta primers. Sequenced by immunoSEQ multiplex PCR; TCRdb stores in-frame clones only, minus some. The sample includes fewer than 120,000 clones, around 80% seen only once; the top ten take 13%. Deletions cut 0 bases from V and 9 bases from J, with 15 bases between. This CDR3 spans 15 amino acids. Germline-derived CDR1 and CDR2 are LGHNA and YSLEER. Donors likely had unrecorded immune exposures despite being nominally healthy when sampled. This TCR was sampled from a man aged 25-40 years in good health and CMV-seropositive. The V call is TRBV4-3, the J call TRBJ1-5; D remains ambiguous. Specimen: PBMCs. In DNA form, the CDR3 reads TGCGCCAGCAGCCAAGATTTAGGAGTGCGGGGGCCCCAGCATTTT. It specifies CASSQDLGVRGPQHF.